The entry below describes one T cell receptor (beta chain). Its antigen is undetermined. The data were taken from a study of OX40 agonist ivuxolimab in advanced cancers. Clones were read by immunoSEQ multiplex PCR, and TCRdb kept only the in-frame ones, dropping some. The table has 75,000 to 100,000 clones, 86% seen once. In germline, CDR1 is MNHNS, CDR2 SASEGT. The CDR3 is 15 residues long. V shed 6 bases and J shed 1 base, with 15 bases lying between them. Study findings and constraints: Also present in some nonresponders was a low level of normalized T-cell clonal expansion.

This sequence joins TRBV6-1 and TRBJ2-5, with D possibly called TRBD1 or TRBD2 (5 bases each). The specimen was CD4+ or CD8+ T cells sorted from blood, collected in a trial of the OX40 agonist ivuxolimab. The TCR sequence derives from an adult with an advanced solid tumor such as melanoma, head and neck, liver or kidney cancer. CDR3 sequence: CASSDLGAGQETQYF. The CDR3, as DNA: TGTGCCAGCAGCGACCTAGGGGCGGGCCAAGAGACCCAGTACTTC.